This TCR beta chain was retrieved from a study of shared clonotypes between healthy human individuals. Study-level findings and limits: The authors expected sequencing depth to affect clonotype sharing among donors.

The naive CD8 fraction comprised CD45RO-negative cells positively selected for CCR7 and excluded terminally differentiated effector memory CD45RA+ cells. Repertoires were generated with immunoSEQ multiplex PCR, while TCRdb's copy carries only in-frame clones and drops some. The sample carries around 2,000,000 clones, about 94% recorded once. Concerning this clone itself: Antigen unknown.

Per germline, CDR1 SGHDT and CDR2 YYEEEE. Trimming cost V 6 bases and J 5 bases; bases outside gene matches: 20. The CDR3 has 18 residues. This sequence joins TRBV5-6 and TRBJ1-2, with 9 positions matching TRBD1. The sample consisted of naive CD8+ T cells sorted from blood. The sequence was obtained from a man aged 18 to 30 in good health. The CDR3 reads CASNPYRDRASLRYGYTF. The CDR3 DNA reads TGTGCCAGCAACCCTTACCGGGACAGGGCCTCCCTCCGGTATGGCTACACCTTC.